Listed here are 28 T cell receptor beta chains from one sample, sequenced in a study of early T cells in non-severe SARS-CoV-2 infection. TCRdb ran MiXCR on the 5' RACE reads and lists one entry per CDR3 protein. Of just over 95,000 distinct CDR3 sequences listed, approximately 10% are singletons. Specimen: whole blood, collected at baseline. These receptors originate from an adult who was a healthcare worker with PCR-confirmed SARS-CoV-2 infection or an uninfected control (not recorded which).

The J gene is TRBJ1-6, the V gene TRBV27, with TRBD1 identical over 7 bases. Germline V gene data show CDR1 as MNHEY and CDR2 as SMNVEV (reference sequence). With V trimmed by 4 bases and J by 5 bases, 2 bases remained unmatched. This CDR3 comprises 14 residues. The CDR3: CASSYQGDNSPLHF. CDR3 DNA sequence: TGTGCCAGCAGTTATCAGGGGGATAATTCACCCCTCCACTTT.

The V gene is TRBV11-2, the J gene TRBJ2-1, with 10 bases that match TRBD2. J lost 5 bases, V lost 5 bases, and 6 bases had no gene match. CDR1 and CDR2 (germline): SGHAT, FQNNGV. The CDR3 runs 15 residues. The CDR3 region is CASSISGGIHNEQFF. Here the CDR3 DNA reads TGTGCCAGCAGCATTAGCGGGGGGATCCACAATGAGCAGTTCTTC.

This clonotype was recorded at least ten times. The gene calls are TRBV30 and TRBJ2-7; D is undetermined. The CDR3 spans 11 residues. From germline, CDR1 is GTSNPN and CDR2 SVGIG (reference sequence). Trimming removed 5 bases from V and 1 base from J, with 6 bases in between. CDR3 DNA sequence: TGTGCCTGGGGCAGGTCCTACGAGCAGTACTTC. This encodes CAWGRSYEQYF.

This clonotype was seen ten or more times. CDR3 DNA sequence: TGCAGTGCTAGTACCGGGGGCGACTATGGCTACACCTTC. As protein: CSASTGGDYGYTF. The rearrangement joins TRBV20-1 to TRBJ1-2; perhaps TRBD1 as D (6 bases). Germline V lookup: CDR1 DFQATT, CDR2 SNEGSKA (reference sequence). Trimming cost V 3 bases and J 3 bases, with 11 bases left between them. CDR3 size: 13 residues.

This clonotype was seen repeatedly, ten times or more. The chain links TRBV10-3 to TRBJ2-3, with 9 bases matching TRBD2. Trimming removed 7 bases from V and 4 bases from J; junction bases left unmatched: 6. Germline V gene data show CDR1 as ENHRY and CDR2 as SYGVKD. This CDR3 is built from 14 residues. The CDR3 loop reads CAITREGLSDTQYF. The CDR3 DNA follows: TGTGCCATCACGCGGGAGGGCCTCTCAGATACGCAGTATTTT.

There are a few counts of this clonotype. This rearrangement joins TRBV18 to TRBJ2-5; a possible D gene is TRBD2 (6 bases). Germline V gene lookup returns CDR1 KGHSH and CDR2 LQKENI. The V end was cut by 2 bases, the J end by 4 bases, with 8 bases between. The length of the CDR3 is 13 residues. The CDR3 DNA reads as TGTGCCAGCTCACCAATCGGGAGAGAGACCCAGTACTTC. Protein product: CASSPIGRETQYF.

The J gene is TRBJ1-2, the V gene TRBV20-1, with D hard to call. Trimming shortened V by 0 bases and J by 1 base, and 6 bases separated the two germline ends. This CDR3 has 13 residues. Germline V CDR1 and CDR2: DFQATT, SNEGSKA (reference sequence). CDR3 sequence: CSARDSVNYGYTF. The CDR3 nucleotides are TGCAGTGCTAGAGATTCAGTTAACTATGGCTACACCTTC.

This clonotype was counted between two and nine times. This chain links TRBV12-3 or TRBV12-4 with TRBJ2-2; 8 bases are a match to TRBD2. This CDR3 spans 16 amino acids. V shed 6 bases and J 1 base; nucleotides not matched to a gene: 7. CDR3 amino acids: CASRPITSGNTGELFF. CDR3 DNA: TGTGCCAGCAGACCCATTACTAGCGGGAACACCGGGGAGCTGTTTTTT.

This chain connects TRBV7-2 to TRBJ2-7, with 8 bases identical to TRBD1. The CDR3 consists of 14 residues. Germline values: CDR1 SGHTA, CDR2 FQGNSA. V was pared by 10 bases and J by 3 bases, with 11 bases of the junction left unmatched. Here the CDR3 DNA reads TGTGCCACGGCAGGGGGCTATTATGGCTACGAGCAGTACTTC. It codes for CATAGGYYGYEQYF.

This clonotype was detected a few times. The DNA is omitted, as the CDR3 cannot be located on it reliably, and the CDR3 follows TCRdb's listing. The chain couples TRBV12-3 or TRBV12-4 to TRBJ1-2. Termini included, the CDR3 measures 13 amino acids. The CDR3 spells CASSSSSNYGYTF.

Of note for this clonotype: A much larger clone sits a single nucleotide away, making a read error possible. The chain is built from TRBV5-5 and TRBJ2-3; 10 bases agree with TRBD2. The CDR3 loop spans 16 amino acids. Germline V gene lookup returns CDR1 SGHKS and CDR2 YYEKEE (reference sequence). The CDR3 here is CGSSQSGRAFRDTQYF. The CDR3 region has the DNA TGTGGCAGCAGCCAAAGCGGGAGGGCCTTTAGGGATACGCAGTATTTT.

V usage is TRBV9 and J usage is TRBJ1-1, with D perhaps TRBD1 (5 bases). The length of the CDR3 is 13 residues. CDR1 is SGDLS, CDR2 YYNGEE, per germline. V shed 4 bases and J shed 3 bases, with 10 bases lying between them. The DNA of the CDR3 is TGTGCCAGCAGCTCCTTGACAGACACTGAAGCTTTCTTT. Translated, it gives CASSSLTDTEAFF.

This clonotype was seen many times. The J gene is TRBJ2-7, the V gene TRBV7-9; 9 nucleotides align to TRBD1. The V gene's germline CDR1 is SEHNR and CDR2 FQNEAQ (reference sequence). The CDR3 is made up of 15 amino acids. The junction had 7 bases not matched to a gene; V was cut back by 3 bases and J by 4 bases. CDR3 sequence (DNA): TGTGCCAGCAGCTTCCCCGGGACAGGGTTGTACGAGCAGTACTTC. Translating gives CASSFPGTGLYEQYF.

This clonotype was counted at least ten times. J is TRBJ2-1 and V is TRBV7-8; 7 bases align to TRBD2. Germline lookup yields CDR1 SGHVS and CDR2 FQNEAQ. The CDR3 covers 16 residues. J lost 5 bases, V lost 4 bases, and 11 bases had no gene match. The CDR3 DNA reads as TGTGCCAGCAGCTCCTTTAGGGGAGGGGCGAACAATGAGCAGTTCTTC. Translation: CASSSFRGGANNEQFF.

The rearrangement uses TRBV6-2 or TRBV6-3 and TRBJ1-1; D not certain. The CDR3 sequence is 14 residues long. Trimming took off 8 bases at V and 3 bases at J, with 16 bases between the two ends. Germline V gives CDR1 MNHEY, CDR2 SVGEGT. For the CDR3, the DNA is TGTGCCAGCCTCGTGGGAGGTGGTTACACTGAAGCTTTCTTT. This sequence encodes CASLVGGGYTEAFF.

At least ten counts were recorded for this clonotype. The J gene is TRBJ2-3, the V gene TRBV15, with D possibly TRBD1 on 6 matching bases. The CDR3 is made up of 21 amino acids. Germline V gives CDR1 LNHNV, CDR2 YYDKDF (reference sequence). Trimming cost V 0 bases and J 1 base, with 26 bases left between them. DNA for the CDR3: TGTGCCACCAGCAGAGACCCCTTAGGGGGTGTAGGGATGGTAGGCACAGATACGCAGTATTTT. It encodes CATSRDPLGGVGMVGTDTQYF.

This clonotype came up a few times. The chain uses TRBV20-1 and TRBJ2-3, with 15 positions matching TRBD2. The ends lost 3 bases at V and 8 bases at J; junction bases unmatched: 9. The CDR3 sequence is 16 residues long. CDR1 and CDR2 (germline): DFQATT, SNEGSKA (reference sequence). In nucleotides, the CDR3 is TGCAGTGCTAGGACGGGACTAGCGGGGGGTGTCGGTACGCAGTATTTT. Translating gives CSARTGLAGGVGTQYF.

Many counts were recorded for this clonotype. The J gene is TRBJ1-2, the V gene TRBV6-5; D gene uncertain. The CDR3 is 15 amino acids. CDR1 and CDR2 from the germline V gene are MNHEY and SVGAGI. The V and J ends lost 5 bases and 6 bases respectively, with 19 bases between them. DNA of the CDR3: TGTGCCAGCAGTATTTCATCGGGGAGGACTCATGGCTACACCTTC. Protein product: CASSISSGRTHGYTF.

This clonotype was counted ten times or more. This chain joins TRBV28 and TRBJ1-5; no firm D call. The CDR3 contains 16 residues. Germline CDR1 reads MDHEN; CDR2 reads SYDVKM. V dropped 4 bases and J dropped 2 bases, with 15 bases sitting between them. The CDR3 sequence: CASSSRSEGRNQPQHF. The CDR3 DNA follows: TGTGCCAGCAGTTCCCGCAGCGAGGGCCGCAATCAGCCCCAGCATTTT.

This clonotype was observed many times. The chain carries TRBV20-1 and TRBJ1-5; 7 bases are a match to TRBD1. Trimming took 4 bases from V and 2 from J; bases not matched to a gene: 11. The CDR3 totals 16 residues. In germline, CDR1 is DFQATT, CDR2 SNEGSKA (reference sequence). CDR3 region: CSATKATGAGNQPQHF. CDR3 bases: TGCAGTGCTACGAAGGCTACAGGGGCGGGCAATCAGCCCCAGCATTTT.

Ten or more counts support this clonotype. This chain links TRBV18 with TRBJ1-5, with unresolved D. The germline V gene encodes CDR1 KGHSH and CDR2 LQKENI. V lost 2 bases and J 4 bases, leaving 12 bases between the germline ends. The CDR3 extends over 15 amino acids. The CDR3 sequence is CASSPGAGENQPQHF. Written as DNA, the CDR3 is TGTGCCAGCTCACCAGGTGCAGGCGAGAATCAGCCCCAGCATTTT.

The rearrangement uses TRBV13 and TRBJ2-3; possibly TRBD2 for D (5 bases). The CDR3 spans 16 residues. Per the germline V gene, CDR1 is PRHDT and CDR2 is FYEKMQ (reference sequence). V lost 4 bases and J lost 5, with 19 bases in between. This chain's CDR3 is CASSSLAGIAQDTQYF. CDR3 DNA sequence: TGTGCCAGCAGCTCCCTCGCCGGGATCGCCCAAGATACGCAGTATTTT.

This clonotype was detected ten times or more. V usage is TRBV7-3 and J usage is TRBJ2-1; D gene ambiguous. The CDR3 length is 16 residues. V lost 2 bases and J 6 bases, leaving 17 bases between the germline ends. CDR1 and CDR2 (germline): SGHTA, FQGTGA. CDR3 sequence reads: CASSLVVGTTRNEQFF. The CDR3 DNA reads as TGTGCCAGCAGCTTAGTTGTGGGAACGACCCGCAATGAGCAGTTCTTC. The variable domain in full, completed from reference TRBV7-3 and TRBJ2-1, reads GAGVSQTPSNKVTEKGKYVELRCDPISGHTALYWYRQSLGQGPEFLIYFQGTGAADDSGLPNDRFFAVRPEGSVSTLKIQRTERGDSAVYLCASSLVVGTTRNEQFFGPGTRLTVL.

This clonotype was found a few times. V and J are TRBV20-1 and TRBJ1-6; TRBD1 is a possible D gene (5 bases). The CDR3 is 14 amino acids. V was cut by 8 bases and J by 10 bases, with 21 bases left in between. Germline V lookup: CDR1 DFQATT, CDR2 SNEGSKA (reference sequence). The CDR3 region is CSIVFGGENSPLHF. The CDR3 DNA reads TGCAGTATCGTGTTTGGAGGGGAGAACTCACCCCTCCACTTT.

This clonotype has a count of ten or more. This chain joins TRBV13 and TRBJ2-7; the D is unclear. Looked up from germline, CDR1 is PRHDT and CDR2 is FYEKMQ (reference sequence). The CDR3 contains 13 residues. Between the trimmed V and J ends, which lost 6 bases and 1 base, there was a span of 10 bases. The CDR3 spells CASSLGRSYEQYF. The DNA for the CDR3 is TGTGCCAGCAGTCTTGGACGGTCCTACGAGCAGTACTTC.

This clonotype was observed at least ten times. This chain joins TRBV18 and TRBJ2-7; TRBD2 aligns across 11 bases. CDR1 and CDR2 from the germline V gene are KGHSH and LQKENI. V lost 1 base and J lost 5; bases outside the gene matches: 1. This CDR3 is 14 amino acids long. This CDR3 reads CASSPQLAGDEQYF. CDR3 in DNA: TGTGCCAGCTCACCACAACTAGCGGGAGACGAGCAGTACTTC. The full variable domain, rest sourced from reference TRBV18 and TRBJ2-7, is NAGVMQNPRHLVRRRGQEARLRCSPMKGHSHVYWYRQLPEEGLKFMVYLQKENIIDESGMPKERFSAEFPKEGPSILRIQQVVRGDSAAYFCASSPQLAGDEQYFGPGTRLTVT.

The chain joins TRBV6-5 to TRBJ2-7; D is perhaps TRBD2 (6 bases). This CDR3 comprises 15 residues. Per the germline V gene, CDR1 is MNHEY and CDR2 is SVGAGI. With 0 bases removed from V and 0 bases from J, the gap between germline ends came to 9 bases. CDR3 DNA sequence: TGTGCCAGCAGTTACTCGCGGGAATTCTCCTACGAGCAGTACTTC. Protein: CASSYSREFSYEQYF.

Comment on this clonotype: It is likely a read error, because the conserved phenylalanine at the end of the CDR3 is missing. The V and J genes are TRBV3-1 and TRBJ2-1; 8 bases are a match to TRBD2. CDR1 and CDR2 (germline): LGHDT, YNNKEL (reference sequence). J lost 6 bases, V lost 4 bases, and 8 bases had no gene match. The CDR3 loop spans 15 amino acids. The CDR3 is CASSRSSGIINEQFI. The DNA for the CDR3 is TGTGCCAGCAGCCGTAGTAGCGGGATAATCAATGAGCAGTTCATC.